Included here is one T cell receptor (beta chain) sequence, with context. Its antigen is unknown. Within one base of it there is no much larger clone, and no base qualities were kept. The data belong to a study of T cell repertoires in cytomegalovirus infection (dated by TCRdb to the late 2010s). Concerning the study at large: Because public TCR beta signatures pointed to carriage of CMV infection together with the matching HLA type, the HLA type of each donor mattered for the analysis. Overall results and qualifications from the work: Cumulative frequency of public TCR beta family members discriminated carriers of CMV infection plus the relevant HLA type in this cohort and an independent roughly 350-donor cohort. In the ex vivo response, HLA-C-restricted CMV-specific TCR beta clonotypes were dominant, and in two of eight donors the single most frequent clonotype came from this HLA-C-restricted group.

Sequenced using an Illumina HiSeq 1500. TCRdb trimmed public reads at Q25 via fastp, called clones via MiXCR and kept in-frame beta chains. A single entry per CDR3 protein holds the most common genes and DNA from its merged rows. This sample holds around 120,000 distinct CDR3 sequences; roughly a quarter were observed only once. The ten largest clonotypes hold 34% of the sample. Taken from cysteine to phenylalanine, the CDR3 has 17 residues. The entry retains the CDR3 DNA only, 51 bases that are in frame from base 1. V gives up 5 bases and J gives up 0 bases, and the segment between their germline ends measures 18 bases. According to the germline V gene (reference sequence), CDR1 reads LNHDA and CDR2 reads SQIVND.

Sequencing input: PBMCs, sequenced either directly or after in vitro stimulation (not recorded which). This clonotype was sampled from a human donor in good health (CMV status not recorded). Some clones in this sample may be carry-over from other donors' samples. The chain uses TRBV19 and TRBJ2-3; a weak D assignment points to TRBD2 (6 bases agree). The nucleotides read TGTGCCAGTAGTCCCCCGTGGAGGGTCCAGAGCACAGATACGCAGTATTTT. It codes for CASSPPWRVQSTDTQYF.